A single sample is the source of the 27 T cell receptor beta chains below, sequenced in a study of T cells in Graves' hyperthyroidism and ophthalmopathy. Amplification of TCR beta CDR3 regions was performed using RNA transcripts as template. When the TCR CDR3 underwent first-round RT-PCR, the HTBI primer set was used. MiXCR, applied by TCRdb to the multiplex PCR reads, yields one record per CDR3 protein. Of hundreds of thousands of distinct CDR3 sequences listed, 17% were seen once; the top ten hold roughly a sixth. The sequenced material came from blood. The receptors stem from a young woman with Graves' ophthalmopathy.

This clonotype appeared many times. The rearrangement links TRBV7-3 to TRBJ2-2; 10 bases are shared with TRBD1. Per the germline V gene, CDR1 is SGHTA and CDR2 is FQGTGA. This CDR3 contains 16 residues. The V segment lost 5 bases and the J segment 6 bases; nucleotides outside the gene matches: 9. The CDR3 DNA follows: TGTGCCAGCAGCGCCTCGGGACAGGGGAGGCCCGGGGAGCTGTTTTTT. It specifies CASSASGQGRPGELFF.

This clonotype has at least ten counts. CDR3 nucleotide sequence: TGTGCCAGCTCCGCTCCGTCCTACGAGCAGTACTTC. Residues: CASSAPSYEQYF. The chain recombines TRBV6-2 or TRBV6-3 with TRBJ2-7; D ambiguous. V was pared by 8 bases and J by 1 base, with 9 bases between. CDR3 size: 12 residues. Germline CDR1 MNHEY, CDR2 SVGEGT.

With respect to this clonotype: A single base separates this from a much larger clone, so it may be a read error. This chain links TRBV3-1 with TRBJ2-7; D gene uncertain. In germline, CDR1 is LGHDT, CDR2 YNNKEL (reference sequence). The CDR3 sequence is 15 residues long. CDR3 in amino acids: CASSQAAGARYGQYF. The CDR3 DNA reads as TGTGCCAGCAGCCAAGCGGCCGGAGCACGGTACGGGCAGTACTTC.

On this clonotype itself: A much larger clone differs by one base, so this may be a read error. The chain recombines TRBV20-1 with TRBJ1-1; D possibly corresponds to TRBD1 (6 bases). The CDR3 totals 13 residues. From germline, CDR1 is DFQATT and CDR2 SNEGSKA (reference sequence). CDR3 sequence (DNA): TGCAATGCTAGAACAGGGTCGAACACTGAAGCTTTCTTT. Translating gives CNARTGSNTEAFF.

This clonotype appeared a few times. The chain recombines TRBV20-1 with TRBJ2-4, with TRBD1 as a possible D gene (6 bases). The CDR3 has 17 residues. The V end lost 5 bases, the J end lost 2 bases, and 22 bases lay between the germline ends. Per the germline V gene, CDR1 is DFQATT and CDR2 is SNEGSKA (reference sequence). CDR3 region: CSAYLSRGSVSKNIQYF. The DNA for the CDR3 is TGCAGTGCTTATCTGTCCAGGGGATCGGTGTCCAAAAACATTCAGTACTTC.

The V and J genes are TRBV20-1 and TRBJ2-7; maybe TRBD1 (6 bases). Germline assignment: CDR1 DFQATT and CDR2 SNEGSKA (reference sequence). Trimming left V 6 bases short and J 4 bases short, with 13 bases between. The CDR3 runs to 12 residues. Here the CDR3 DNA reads TGCAGTGCCCGGGCCCAGGGGTACGAGCAGTACTTC. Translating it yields CSARAQGYEQYF.

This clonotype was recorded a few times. The CDR3: CASSGLQGRYYGYTF. Here the CDR3 DNA reads TGTGCCAGCAGCGGGCTCCAGGGGCGGTACTATGGCTACACCTTC. V and J are TRBV9 and TRBJ1-2; D perhaps matches TRBD1 (6 bases). The ends were cut back, 3 bases at V and 3 bases at J, with 15 bases in the middle. Germline V gives CDR1 SGDLS, CDR2 YYNGEE. The CDR3 covers 15 residues.

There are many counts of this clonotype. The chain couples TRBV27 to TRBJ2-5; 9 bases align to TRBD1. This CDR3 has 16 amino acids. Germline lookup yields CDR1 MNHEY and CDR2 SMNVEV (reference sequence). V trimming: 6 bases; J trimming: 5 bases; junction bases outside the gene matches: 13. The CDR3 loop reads CASRPTRDRVRETQYF. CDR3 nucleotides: TGTGCCAGCAGACCCACCCGGGACAGGGTTAGGGAGACCCAGTACTTC.

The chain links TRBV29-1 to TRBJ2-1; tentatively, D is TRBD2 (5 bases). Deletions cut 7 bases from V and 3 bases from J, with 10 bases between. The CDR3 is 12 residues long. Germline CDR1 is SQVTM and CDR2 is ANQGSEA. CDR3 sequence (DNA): TGCAGCGCCGGACTGGACTACAATGAGCAGTTCTTC. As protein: CSAGLDYNEQFF.

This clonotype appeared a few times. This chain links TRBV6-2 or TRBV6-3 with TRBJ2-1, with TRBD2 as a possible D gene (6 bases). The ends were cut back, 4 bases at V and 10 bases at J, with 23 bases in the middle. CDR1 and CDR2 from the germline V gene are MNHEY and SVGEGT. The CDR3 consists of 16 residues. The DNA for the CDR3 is TGTGCCAGCAGTTTTAGCGGAAACACCCCCCATTGGGAGCAGTTCTTC. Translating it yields CASSFSGNTPHWEQFF.

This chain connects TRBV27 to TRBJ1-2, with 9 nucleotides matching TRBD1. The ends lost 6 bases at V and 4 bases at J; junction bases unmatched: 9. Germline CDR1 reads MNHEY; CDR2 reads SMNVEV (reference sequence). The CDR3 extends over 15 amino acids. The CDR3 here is CASSWRETGGYGYTF. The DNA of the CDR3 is TGTGCCAGCAGCTGGAGGGAGACAGGGGGCTATGGCTACACCTTC.

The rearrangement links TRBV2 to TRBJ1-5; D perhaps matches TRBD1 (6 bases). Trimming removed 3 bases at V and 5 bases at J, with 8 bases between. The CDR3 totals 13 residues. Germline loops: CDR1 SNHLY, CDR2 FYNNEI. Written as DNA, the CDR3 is TGTGCCAGCAGTGAGGCAGGGGATCAGCCCCAGCATTTT. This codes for CASSEAGDQPQHF.

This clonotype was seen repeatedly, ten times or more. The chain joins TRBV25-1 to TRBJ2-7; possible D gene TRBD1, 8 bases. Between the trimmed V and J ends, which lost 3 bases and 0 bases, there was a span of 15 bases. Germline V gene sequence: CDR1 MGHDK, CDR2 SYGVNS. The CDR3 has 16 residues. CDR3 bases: TGTGCCAGCAGTGACCTAACAGGGGGGGTCTCCTACGAGCAGTACTTC. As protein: CASSDLTGGVSYEQYF.

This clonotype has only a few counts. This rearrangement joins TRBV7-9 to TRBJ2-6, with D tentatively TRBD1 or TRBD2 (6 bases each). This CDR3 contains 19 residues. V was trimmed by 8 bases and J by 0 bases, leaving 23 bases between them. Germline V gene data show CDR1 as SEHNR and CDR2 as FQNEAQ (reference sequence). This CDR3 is CASPLGGAGLSSGANVLTF. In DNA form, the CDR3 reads TGTGCCAGCCCTCTCGGGGGCGCGGGCCTAAGCTCTGGGGCCAACGTCCTGACTTTC.

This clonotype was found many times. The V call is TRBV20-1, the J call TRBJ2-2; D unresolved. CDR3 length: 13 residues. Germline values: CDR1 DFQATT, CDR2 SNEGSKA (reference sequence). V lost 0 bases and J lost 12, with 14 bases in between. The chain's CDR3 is CSARDLRSEKLFF. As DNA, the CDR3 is TGCAGTGCTAGAGATCTTAGATCCGAGAAGCTGTTTTTT.

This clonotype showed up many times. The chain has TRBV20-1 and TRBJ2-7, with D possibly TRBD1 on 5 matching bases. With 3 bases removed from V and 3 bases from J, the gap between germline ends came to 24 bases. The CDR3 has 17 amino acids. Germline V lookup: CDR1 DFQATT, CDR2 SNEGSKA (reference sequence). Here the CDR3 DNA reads TGCAGTGCTAGTTCCGCCAGCTCAGCCAGGGTTGTCTACGAGCAGTACTTC. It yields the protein CSASSASSARVVYEQYF.

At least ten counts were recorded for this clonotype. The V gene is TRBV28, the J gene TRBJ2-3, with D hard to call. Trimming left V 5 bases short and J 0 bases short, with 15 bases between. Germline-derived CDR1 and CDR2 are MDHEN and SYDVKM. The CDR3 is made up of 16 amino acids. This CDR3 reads CASSATGTPSTDTQYF. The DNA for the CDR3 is TGTGCCAGCAGTGCGACCGGAACTCCTAGCACAGATACGCAGTATTTT.

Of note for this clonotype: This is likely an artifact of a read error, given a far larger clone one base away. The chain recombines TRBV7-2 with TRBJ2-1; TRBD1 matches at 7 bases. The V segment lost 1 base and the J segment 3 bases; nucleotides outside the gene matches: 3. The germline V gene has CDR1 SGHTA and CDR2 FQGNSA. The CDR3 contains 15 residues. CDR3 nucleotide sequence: TGTGCCAGCAGCTTAGACAGGGGCTACTACAATGAGCAGTTCTTC. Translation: CASSLDRGYYNEQFF.

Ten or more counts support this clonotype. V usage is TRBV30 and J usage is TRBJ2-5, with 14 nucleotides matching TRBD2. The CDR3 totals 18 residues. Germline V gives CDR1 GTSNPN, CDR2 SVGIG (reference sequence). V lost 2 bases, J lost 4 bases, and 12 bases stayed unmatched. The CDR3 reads CAWSTPGLAGVGGETQYF. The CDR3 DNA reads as TGTGCCTGGAGTACACCGGGACTAGCGGGAGTTGGAGGAGAGACCCAGTACTTC.

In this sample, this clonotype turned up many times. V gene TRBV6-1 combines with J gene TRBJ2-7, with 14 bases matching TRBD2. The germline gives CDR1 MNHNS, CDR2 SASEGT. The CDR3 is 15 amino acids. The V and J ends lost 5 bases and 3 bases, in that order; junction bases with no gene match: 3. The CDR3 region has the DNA TGTGCCAGCAGTTCTGGGACTAGCGGGAGCTACGAGCAGTACTTC. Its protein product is CASSSGTSGSYEQYF.

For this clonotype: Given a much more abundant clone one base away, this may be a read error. The CDR3 DNA follows: TGTGCCTGCAGTTGGGCAGGGGGCTATAGTCAGCCCCAGCATTTT. This gives the protein CACSWAGGYSQPQHF. The V and J genes are TRBV28 and TRBJ1-5; TRBD1 aligns across 8 bases. CDR3 size: 15 residues. The V gene's germline CDR1 is MDHEN and CDR2 SYDVKM.

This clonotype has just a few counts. The CDR3 loop is CATSKGREYNLDGYTF. In nucleotides, the CDR3 is TGTGCCACCAGCAAGGGGAGGGAATATAATCTTGATGGCTACACCTTC. This chain links TRBV15 with TRBJ1-2, with D possibly being TRBD1 (5 bases). There are 16 residues in the CDR3. Germline V gives CDR1 LNHNV, CDR2 YYDKDF (reference sequence). V lost 4 bases and J 6 bases, leaving 21 bases between the germline ends. The full variable domain, its missing parts supplied by reference TRBV15 and TRBJ1-2, is DAMVIQNPRYQVTQFGKPVTLSCSQTLNHNVMYWYQQKSSQAPKLLFHYYDKDFNNEADTPDNFQSRRPNTSFCFLDIRSPGLGDTAMYLCATSKGREYNLDGYTFGSGTRLTVV.

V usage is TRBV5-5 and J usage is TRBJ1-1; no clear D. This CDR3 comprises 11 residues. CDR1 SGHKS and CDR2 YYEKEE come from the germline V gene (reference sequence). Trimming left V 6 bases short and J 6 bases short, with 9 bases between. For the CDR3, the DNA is TGTGCCAGCACCTGGAAGGCTGAAGCTTTCTTT. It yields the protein CASTWKAEAFF.

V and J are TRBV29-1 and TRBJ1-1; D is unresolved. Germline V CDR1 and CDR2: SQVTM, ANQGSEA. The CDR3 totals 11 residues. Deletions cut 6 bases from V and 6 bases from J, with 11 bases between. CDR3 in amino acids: CSVEDLPEAFF. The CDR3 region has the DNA TGCAGCGTGGAGGACTTACCTGAAGCTTTCTTT.

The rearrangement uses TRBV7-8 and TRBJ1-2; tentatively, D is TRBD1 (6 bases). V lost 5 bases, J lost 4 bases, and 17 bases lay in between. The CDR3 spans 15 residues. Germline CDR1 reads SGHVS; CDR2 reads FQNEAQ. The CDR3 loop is CASSLNRVSVYGYTF. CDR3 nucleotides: TGTGCCAGCAGCCTAAACAGGGTATCGGTCTATGGCTACACCTTC. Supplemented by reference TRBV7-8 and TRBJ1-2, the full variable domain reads GAGVSQSPRYKVAKRGQDVALRCDPISGHVSLFWYQQALGQGPEFLTYFQNEAQLDKSGLPSDRFFAERPEGSVSTLKIQRTQQEDSAVYLCASSLNRVSVYGYTFGSGTRLTVV.

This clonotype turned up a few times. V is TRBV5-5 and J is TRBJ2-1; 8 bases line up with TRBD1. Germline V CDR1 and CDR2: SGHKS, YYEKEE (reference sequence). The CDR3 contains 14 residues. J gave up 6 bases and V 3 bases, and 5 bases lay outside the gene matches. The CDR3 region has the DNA TGTGCCAGCAGCTGGACAGGGCTCTGCAATGAGCAGTTCTTC. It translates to CASSWTGLCNEQFF.

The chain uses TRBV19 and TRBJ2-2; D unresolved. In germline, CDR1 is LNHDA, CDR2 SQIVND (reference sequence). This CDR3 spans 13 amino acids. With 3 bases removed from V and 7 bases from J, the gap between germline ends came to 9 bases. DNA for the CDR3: TGTGCCAGTAGTATTGGCCCTAGCGGGGAGCTGTTTTTT. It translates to CASSIGPSGELFF.